The 4 T cell receptor beta chains given below trace back to one sample, sequenced in a study of cytomegalovirus exposure and HLA in healthy donors (dated 2017 in TCRdb). Library construction relied on the immunoSEQ multiplex PCR assay. For the multiplex PCR, a mixture combining 60 forward primers for TCR Vbeta segments and 13 reverse primers for TCR Jbeta segments was used. The table comes from immuneACCESS by way of TCRdb, which keeps in-frame sequences with V and J called. Part of the clones is missing from these tables; in studies checked, under half for an unresolved V gene and the rest for unknown reasons. The sample table lists 100,000 to 150,000 clones, 75% to 85% of them with a count of one. The leading ten clones occupy over 2.5% of the sample. Material for sequencing was PBMCs. These receptors all come from a male donor in good health and CMV-seronegative.

This sequence joins TRBV9 and TRBJ1-3, with 7 bases aligning to TRBD1. The trim removed 4 bases at V and 4 bases at J, leaving 2 bases unmatched. The germline V gene has CDR1 SGDLS and CDR2 YYNGEE. The CDR3 runs 13 residues. The CDR3 loop reads CASSPGQGNTIYF. CDR3 DNA sequence: TGTGCCAGCAGCCCGGGACAGGGAAACACCATATATTTT.

The V call is TRBV9, the J call TRBJ1-3; D remains unclear. V lost 4 bases to trimming and J lost 2 bases, with 13 bases between them. The CDR3 extends over 15 amino acids. CDR1 SGDLS and CDR2 YYNGEE come from the germline V gene. The CDR3: CASSSKPYAGNTIYF. DNA of the CDR3: TGTGCCAGCAGCTCCAAGCCTTATGCTGGAAACACCATATATTTT.

This sequence joins TRBV6-1 and TRBJ2-7; 7 bases are shared with TRBD2. Germline CDR1 and CDR2: MNHNS and SASEGT. The CDR3 length is 14 residues. Trimming at V came to 2 bases and at J to 4 bases, leaving 5 bases not matched to a gene. The CDR3 sequence is CASSERMGGYEQYF. The DNA for the CDR3 is TGTGCCAGCAGTGAAAGGATGGGAGGGTACGAGCAGTACTTC.

This clone was seen a single time. V gene TRBV29-1 combines with J gene TRBJ1-4, with 8 bases identical to TRBD1. With V trimmed by 6 bases and J by 7 bases, 7 bases remained unmatched. CDR1 and CDR2 from the germline V gene are SQVTM and ANQGSEA. This CDR3 has 13 residues. DNA of the CDR3: TGCAGCGTACTGACAGGGGAGGGTGAAAAACTGTTTTTT. Its protein product is CSVLTGEGEKLFF.